This TCR beta chain was sequenced in a study of sequential checkpoint blockade in melanoma. Study-level background: Randomization was 1:1 between first-line nivolumab→ipilimumab and ipilimumab→nivolumab. Maintenance nivolumab came after either treatment sequence.

Treatment described: randomized to nivolumab then ipilimumab (arm A) or the reverse (arm B). No patient had prior DNA-damaging chemotherapy. Sorted cells were live CD3+CD8+, lacking CD19 and CD56, from PBMCs. TCRdb's copy holds only in-frame clones and misses some; the assay was immunoSEQ multiplex PCR. The sample holds under 25,000 clones, about 80% seen once. The germline gives CDR1 MNHEY, CDR2 SVGAGI. The germline V and J ends were trimmed by 0 bases and 6 bases, with 9 bases remaining between them. The CDR3 sequence is 13 residues long. This TCR was sampled from a human donor with melanoma. The source material was CD8+ T cells sorted from blood (inferred from file names), sampled from a patient given nivolumab and ipilimumab in sequence. The J gene is TRBJ2-7, the V gene TRBV6-5, with no clear D. The CDR3 protein is CASSYSTQSEQYF. The CDR3 DNA reads TGTGCCAGCAGTTACTCGACACAGTCCGAGCAGTACTTC.